The 21 T cell receptor beta chains in this list originate from one sample, sequenced in a study of shared clonotypes between healthy human individuals. Cells designated naive CD8 were CD45RO-negative and were positively selected for CCR7, with terminally differentiated effector memory CD45RA+ cells excluded. TCRdb's copy holds only in-frame clones and misses some; the assay was immunoSEQ multiplex PCR. The sample yields approximately 810,000 clones, around 93% seen once. The sequenced material came from naive CD8+ T cells sorted from blood. The receptors originated from a man between 25 and 39 years old in good health.

The chain recombines TRBV27 with TRBJ2-7; 7 positions match TRBD1. The CDR3 is made up of 14 amino acids. Germline lookup yields CDR1 MNHEY and CDR2 SMNVEV (reference sequence). Losses at the gene ends were 3 bases for V and 1 base for J; bases not matched to a gene: 3. The CDR3 reads CASSFSGQSYEQYF. CDR3 sequence (DNA): TGTGCCAGCAGTTTCTCGGGACAGTCCTACGAGCAGTACTTC.

This chain uses TRBV27 with TRBJ1-4; the D is unclear. Deletions cut 7 bases from V and 4 bases from J, with 22 bases between. The CDR3 is made up of 17 amino acids. From germline, CDR1 is MNHEY and CDR2 SMNVEV (reference sequence). CDR3: CASTRPRSLEGNEKLFF. CDR3 DNA sequence: TGTGCCAGCACTCGACCAAGGTCCCTGGAGGGTAATGAAAAACTGTTTTTT.

This clone was seen a handful of times. V usage is TRBV28 and J usage is TRBJ2-2; D assignment may be TRBD1 or TRBD2 (6 bases each). V lost 6 bases, J lost 2 bases, and 19 bases lay in between. Germline CDR1 reads MDHEN; CDR2 reads SYDVKM. The CDR3 totals 17 residues. The CDR3 spells CASSPWTTGGNTGELFF. Written as DNA, the CDR3 is TGTGCCAGCAGCCCATGGACTACCGGGGGCAACACCGGGGAGCTGTTTTTT.

Turning to this clone: Different DNA sequences within this sample yield the same CDR3. The rearrangement joins TRBV7-9 to TRBJ2-1; TRBD2 might be the D (6 bases). Trimming shortened V by 3 bases and J by 7 bases, and 10 bases separated the two germline ends. Germline CDR1 is SEHNR and CDR2 is FQNEAQ (reference sequence). CDR3 size: 13 residues. The CDR3 sequence: CASSLSGGNEQFF. The DNA of the CDR3 is TGTGCCAGCAGCTTGAGTGGGGGGAATGAGCAGTTCTTC.

The chain employs TRBV4-1 and TRBJ2-5; D unresolved. Trimming cost V 1 base and J 0 bases, with 12 bases left between them. The CDR3 has 16 amino acids. Germline CDR1 reads MGHRA; CDR2 reads YSYEKL. The CDR3 nucleotides read TGCGCCAGCAGCCAAGTAGTCCTGGCGGACCAAGAGACCCAGTACTTC. Translation gives CASSQVVLADQETQYF.

V usage is TRBV7-9 and J usage is TRBJ1-5; D is possibly TRBD1 (5 bases). The germline V gene has CDR1 SEHNR and CDR2 FQNEAQ (reference sequence). The CDR3 contains 17 residues. V lost 2 bases, J lost 6 bases, and 20 bases lay in between. CDR3 protein: CASSLSDTWQGGQPQHF. CDR3 sequence (DNA): TGTGCCAGCAGCTTAAGTGATACTTGGCAGGGTGGTCAGCCCCAGCATTTT.

As concerns this clone: Other DNA variants within this sample encode the same CDR3. The V and J genes are TRBV7-9 and TRBJ2-7; D is uncertain. CDR3 length equals 12 residues. Deletions cut 1 base from V and 6 bases from J, with 7 bases between. In germline, CDR1 is SEHNR, CDR2 FQNEAQ (reference sequence). CDR3 in amino acids: CASSLGGREQYF. CDR3 bases: TGTGCCAGCAGCTTAGGCGGTCGCGAGCAGTACTTC.

This chain links TRBV9 with TRBJ2-1; 13 nucleotides match TRBD2. There are 16 residues in the CDR3. Germline trimming cut 6 bases from V and 7 bases from J; bases unmatched to any gene: 10. From germline, CDR1 is SGDLS and CDR2 YYNGEE. This chain's CDR3 is CASTEGLAGVSNEQFF. In DNA, the CDR3 is TGTGCCAGCACCGAAGGACTAGCGGGAGTATCAAATGAGCAGTTCTTC.

This chain links TRBV11-2 with TRBJ2-7, with TRBD2 matching 8 bases. In germline, CDR1 is SGHAT, CDR2 FQNNGV. This CDR3 comprises 14 residues. V lost 5 bases, J lost 4 bases, and 7 bases stayed unmatched. The CDR3 is CASSPAGERYEQYF. The DNA of the CDR3 is TGTGCCAGCAGCCCAGCGGGGGAGAGGTACGAGCAGTACTTC.

The chain joins TRBV28 to TRBJ1-1; weak D call: TRBD1 (5 bases). V shed 2 bases and J shed 3 bases, with 10 bases lying between them. From germline, CDR1 is MDHEN and CDR2 SYDVKM. The CDR3 totals 14 residues. The CDR3 loop is CASSLARGHTEAFF. For the CDR3, the DNA is TGTGCCAGCAGTTTAGCACGGGGCCACACTGAAGCTTTCTTT.

This clone came up once. The J gene is TRBJ2-7, the V gene TRBV6-1; possibly TRBD1 for D (5 bases). This CDR3 comprises 13 residues. V lost 5 bases, J lost 1 base, and 9 bases lay in between. From germline, CDR1 is MNHNS and CDR2 SASEGT. The CDR3 region has the DNA TGTGCCAGCAGTTCCCAGGGATCCTACGAGCAGTACTTC. This codes for CASSSQGSYEQYF.

The chain couples TRBV27 to TRBJ2-3, with 8 bases fitting TRBD2. This CDR3 spans 15 amino acids. V lost 4 bases to trimming and J lost 4 bases; unmatched junction nucleotides: 7. CDR1 MNHEY and CDR2 SMNVEV come from the germline V gene (reference sequence). Here the CDR3 DNA reads TGTGCCAGCAGTTCTCGCGGGAGGCCCTCAGATACGCAGTATTTT. Translating it yields CASSSRGRPSDTQYF.

The chain employs TRBV7-9 and TRBJ1-1; D is unclear. Trimming took 0 bases from V and 4 from J, leaving 9 bases between them. The germline V gene encodes CDR1 SEHNR and CDR2 FQNEAQ (reference sequence). This CDR3 contains 14 residues. The CDR3 protein is CASSLARSGTEAFF. The CDR3, as DNA: TGTGCCAGCAGCTTAGCCAGGAGCGGCACTGAAGCTTTCTTT.

The chain carries TRBV27 and TRBJ2-1; 7 bases align to TRBD2. CDR1 MNHEY and CDR2 SMNVEV come from the germline V gene (reference sequence). Trimming at V came to 3 bases and at J to 3 bases, leaving 5 bases not matched to a gene. The CDR3 is made up of 15 amino acids. CDR3 sequence (DNA): TGTGCCAGCAGTTTTGGGGAGGGCCTCTACAATGAGCAGTTCTTC. It specifies CASSFGEGLYNEQFF.

This clone was counted a single time. The V and J genes are TRBV5-6 and TRBJ1-2, with D hard to call. Trimming took off 3 bases at V and 7 bases at J, with 22 bases between the two ends. Germline CDR1 SGHDT, CDR2 YYEEEE. The CDR3 is made up of 16 amino acids. CDR3 DNA: TGTGCCAGCAGCTCCTGGGGTGCTCCGGCCACTTTTGGCTACACCTTC. Protein sequence: CASSSWGAPATFGYTF.

The CDR3 DNA reads TGTGCCAGTAGTATCGGGACAGAATACAATGAGCAGTTCTTC. Residues: CASSIGTEYNEQFF. The J gene is TRBJ2-1, the V gene TRBV19; 7 nucleotides align to TRBD1. In germline, CDR1 is LNHDA, CDR2 SQIVND (reference sequence). Unmatched junction bases numbered 3, after V lost 3 bases and J lost 4 bases. The CDR3 consists of 14 residues.

The chain couples TRBV29-1 to TRBJ2-5; D could derive from TRBD1 or TRBD2 (5 bases each). The V end lost 3 bases, the J end lost 0 bases, and 11 bases lay between the germline ends. This CDR3 is 14 amino acids long. The germline V gene encodes CDR1 SQVTM and CDR2 ANQGSEA. CDR3 bases: TGCAGCGTTGAGTTCCGGGGCCACCAAGAGACCCAGTACTTC. It is translated as CSVEFRGHQETQYF.

J is TRBJ2-7 and V is TRBV6-1; 8 bases fit TRBD1. V dropped 0 bases and J dropped 2; count of bases not matched to a gene: 3. The CDR3 loop spans 15 amino acids. From germline, CDR1 is MNHNS and CDR2 SASEGT. The CDR3 nucleotides read TGTGCCAGCAGTGAAGCCCCGGGACAGGCCTACGAGCAGTACTTC. Amino acid sequence: CASSEAPGQAYEQYF.

Points on this clone: Other DNA sequences of this sample code for an identical CDR3. The CDR3 sequence is CSVDGGGESYEQYF. For the CDR3, the DNA is TGCAGCGTTGATGGGGGCGGCGAGTCCTACGAGCAGTACTTC. The J gene is TRBJ2-7, the V gene TRBV29-1; perhaps TRBD1 as D (6 bases). Trimming removed 3 bases at V and 1 base at J, with 13 bases between. This CDR3 has 14 residues. Germline values: CDR1 SQVTM, CDR2 ANQGSEA.

This clone occurred a few times. This sequence joins TRBV25-1 and TRBJ1-2; D is unresolved. This CDR3 has 14 residues. V was clipped by 2 bases and J by 4 bases, with 11 bases between them. Germline CDR1 MGHDK, CDR2 SYGVNS. The CDR3 nucleotides read TGTGCCAGCAGTGAAATGTCCCCTTCCTATGGCTACACCTTC. Its protein is CASSEMSPSYGYTF.

The J gene is TRBJ2-5, the V gene TRBV11-1; D possibly corresponds to TRBD2 (6 bases). Germline V gene data show CDR1 as SGHAT and CDR2 as FQDESV (reference sequence). The CDR3 spans 12 residues. Trimming took 5 bases from V and 5 from J, leaving 9 bases between them. CDR3 sequence reads: CASSARGETQYF. In DNA form, the CDR3 reads TGTGCCAGCAGCGCACGGGGGGAGACCCAGTACTTC.